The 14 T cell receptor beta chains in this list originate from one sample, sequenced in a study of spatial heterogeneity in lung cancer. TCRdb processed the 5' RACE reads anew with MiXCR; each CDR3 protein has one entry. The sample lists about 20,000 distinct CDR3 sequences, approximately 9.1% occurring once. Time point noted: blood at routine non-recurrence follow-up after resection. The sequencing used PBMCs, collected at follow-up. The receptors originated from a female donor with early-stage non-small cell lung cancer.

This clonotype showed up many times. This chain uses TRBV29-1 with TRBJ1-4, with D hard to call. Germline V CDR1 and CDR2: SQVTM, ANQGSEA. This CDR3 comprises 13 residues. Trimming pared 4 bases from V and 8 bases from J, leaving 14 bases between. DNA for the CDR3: TGCAGCGTTGCCGGCACCCAAAGGGAAAAACTGTTTTTT. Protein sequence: CSVAGTQREKLFF.

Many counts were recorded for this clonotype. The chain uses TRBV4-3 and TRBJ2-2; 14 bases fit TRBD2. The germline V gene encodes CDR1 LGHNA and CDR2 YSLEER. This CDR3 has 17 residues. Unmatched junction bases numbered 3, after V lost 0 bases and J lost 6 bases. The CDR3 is CASSQDRLAGGPGELFF. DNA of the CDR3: TGCGCCAGCAGCCAAGACCGACTAGCGGGGGGGCCCGGGGAGCTGTTTTTT.

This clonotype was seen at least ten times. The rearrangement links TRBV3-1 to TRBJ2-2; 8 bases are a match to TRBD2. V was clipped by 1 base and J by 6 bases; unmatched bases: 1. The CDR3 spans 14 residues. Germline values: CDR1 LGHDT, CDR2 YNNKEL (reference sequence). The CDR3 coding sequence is TGTGCCAGCAGCCAAGCGGGGGGGCCCGGGGAGCTGTTTTTT. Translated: CASSQAGGPGELFF. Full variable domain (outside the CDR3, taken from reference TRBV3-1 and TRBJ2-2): DTAVSQTPKYLVTQMGNDKSIKCEQNLGHDTMYWYKQDSKKFLKIMFSYNNKELIINETVPNRFSPKSPDKAHLNLHINSLELGDSAVYFCASSQAGGPGELFFGEGSRLTVL.

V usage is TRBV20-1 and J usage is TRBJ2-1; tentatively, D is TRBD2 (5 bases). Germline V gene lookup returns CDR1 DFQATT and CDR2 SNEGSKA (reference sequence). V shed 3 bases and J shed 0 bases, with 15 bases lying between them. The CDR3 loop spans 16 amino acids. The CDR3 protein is CSASDPQRPSYNEQFF. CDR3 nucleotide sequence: TGCAGTGCTAGTGATCCCCAGCGGCCCTCCTACAATGAGCAGTTCTTC.

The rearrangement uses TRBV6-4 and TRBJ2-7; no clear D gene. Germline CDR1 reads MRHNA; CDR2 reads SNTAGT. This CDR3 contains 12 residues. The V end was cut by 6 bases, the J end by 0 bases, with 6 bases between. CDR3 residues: CASSDISYEQYF. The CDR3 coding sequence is TGTGCCAGCAGCGACATCTCCTACGAGCAGTACTTC.

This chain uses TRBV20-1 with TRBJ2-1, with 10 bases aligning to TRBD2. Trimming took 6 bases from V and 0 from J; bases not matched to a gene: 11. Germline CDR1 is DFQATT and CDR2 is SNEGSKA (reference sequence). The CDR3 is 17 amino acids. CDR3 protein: CSAPAGTSVSSYNEQFF. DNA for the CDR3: TGCAGTGCGCCCGCCGGGACTAGCGTTAGCTCCTACAATGAGCAGTTCTTC.

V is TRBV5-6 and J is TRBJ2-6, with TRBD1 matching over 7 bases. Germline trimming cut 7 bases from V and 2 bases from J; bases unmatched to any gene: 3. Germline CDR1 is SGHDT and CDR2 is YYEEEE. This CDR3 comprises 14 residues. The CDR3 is CASSRGPGANVLTF. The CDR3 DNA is TGTGCCAGCTCTAGGGGGCCTGGGGCCAACGTCCTGACTTTC.

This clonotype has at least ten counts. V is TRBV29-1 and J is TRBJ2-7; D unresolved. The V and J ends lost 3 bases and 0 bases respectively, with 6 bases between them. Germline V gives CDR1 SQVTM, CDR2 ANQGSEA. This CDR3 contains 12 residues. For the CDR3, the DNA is TGCAGCGTTGAGGTCGTCTCCTACGAGCAGTACTTC. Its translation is CSVEVVSYEQYF.

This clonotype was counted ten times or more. In DNA form, the CDR3 reads TGCAGTGTGAGTCGAGGGGTTAGGAACTACGAGCAGTACTTC. Translation: CSVSRGVRNYEQYF. The chain carries TRBV20-1 and TRBJ2-7; D assignment may be TRBD1 or TRBD2 (5 bases each). The germline gives CDR1 DFQATT, CDR2 SNEGSKA (reference sequence). The CDR3 totals 14 residues. V lost 7 bases and J lost 3, with 19 bases in between.

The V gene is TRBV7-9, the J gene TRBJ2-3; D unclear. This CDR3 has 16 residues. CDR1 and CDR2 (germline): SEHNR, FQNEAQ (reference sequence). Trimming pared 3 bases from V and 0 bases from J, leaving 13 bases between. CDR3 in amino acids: CASSFGAFESTDTQYF. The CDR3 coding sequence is TGTGCCAGCAGCTTCGGTGCTTTTGAAAGCACAGATACGCAGTATTTT.

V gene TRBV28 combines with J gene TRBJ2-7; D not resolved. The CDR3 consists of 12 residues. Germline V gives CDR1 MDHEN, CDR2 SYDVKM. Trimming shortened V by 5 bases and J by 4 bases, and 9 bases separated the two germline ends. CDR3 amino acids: CASSHGRYEQYF. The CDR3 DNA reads TGTGCCAGCAGTCACGGACGTTACGAGCAGTACTTC.

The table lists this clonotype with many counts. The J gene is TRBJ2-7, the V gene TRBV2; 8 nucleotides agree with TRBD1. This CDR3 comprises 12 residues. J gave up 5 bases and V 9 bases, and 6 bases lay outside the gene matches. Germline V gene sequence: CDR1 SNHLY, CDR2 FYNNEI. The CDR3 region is CARRRQGNEQYF. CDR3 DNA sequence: TGTGCCAGACGGAGACAGGGGAACGAGCAGTACTTC. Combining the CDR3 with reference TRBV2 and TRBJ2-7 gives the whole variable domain EPEVTQTPSHQVTQMGQEVILRCVPISNHLYFYWYRQILGQKVEFLVSFYNNEISEKSEIFDDQFSVERPDGSNFTLKIRSTKLEDSAMYFCARRRQGNEQYFGPGTRLTVT.

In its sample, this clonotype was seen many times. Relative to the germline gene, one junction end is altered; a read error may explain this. For the CDR3, the DNA is TGCAGTGCCAGAGCAGGTAACAGGGGGAATGAGCAGTTCTTC. This translates into CSARAGNRGNEQFF. The chain uses TRBV20-1 and TRBJ2-1; 8 positions match TRBD1. The V gene's germline CDR1 is DFQATT and CDR2 SNEGSKA (reference sequence). The CDR3 spans 14 residues.

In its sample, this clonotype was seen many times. The CDR3 here is CASSESGTGNGYTF. CDR3 sequence (DNA): TGTGCCAGCAGTGAATCCGGGACAGGGAATGGCTACACCTTC. This chain connects TRBV25-1 to TRBJ1-2, with 9 bases identical to TRBD1. CDR3 length: 14 residues. In germline, CDR1 is MGHDK, CDR2 SYGVNS. With V trimmed by 1 base and J by 6 bases, 3 bases remained unmatched.